The 13 T cell receptor beta chains below all came from one sample that was sequenced in a study of neurological immune-mediated disorders. One entry per CDR3 protein results from TCRdb running MiXCR on the 5' RACE reads. The sample has under 30,000 distinct CDR3 sequences; about an eighth are singletons. The sample was PBMCs. All receptors derive from a middle-aged woman with HTLV-1-associated myelopathy (HAM/TSP).

This clonotype has a count of ten or more. Written as DNA, the CDR3 is TGCGCCAGCAGTACCCAGACAGGGAACGACGTCTATGGCTACACCTTC. Amino acids: CASSTQTGNDVYGYTF. This chain uses TRBV5-1 with TRBJ1-2; 7 positions match TRBD1. CDR3 length equals 16 residues. Per the germline V gene, CDR1 is SGHRS and CDR2 is YFSETQ. V dropped 5 bases and J dropped 4; count of bases not matched to a gene: 14.

In this sample, this clonotype turned up many times. This chain connects TRBV20-1 to TRBJ2-5, with 11 bases aligning to TRBD2. This CDR3 spans 15 amino acids. Germline CDR1 reads DFQATT; CDR2 reads SNEGSKA (reference sequence). Trimming at V came to 7 bases and at J to 2 bases, leaving 9 bases not matched to a gene. The DNA of the CDR3 is TGCAGTGGAGGGGCTAGCGGGGGGCGTCAAGAGACCCAGTACTTC. It codes for CSGGASGGRQETQYF.

This clonotype was detected ten times or more. The CDR3, as DNA: TGTGCCACCGCGTTACGGGATATCGATGGCTACACCTTC. Its protein is CATALRDIDGYTF. The V gene is TRBV10-3, the J gene TRBJ1-2; D unclear. The CDR3 spans 13 residues. Germline CDR1 is ENHRY and CDR2 is SYGVKD. The germline V and J ends were trimmed by 10 bases and 6 bases, with 18 bases remaining between them.

This clonotype has a count of ten or more. The V call is TRBV7-9, the J call TRBJ2-3; possibly TRBD2 for D (6 bases). Germline CDR1 and CDR2: SEHNR and FQNEAQ (reference sequence). CDR3 size: 18 residues. V was shortened by 1 base and J by 2 bases, with 19 bases between the two germline ends. CDR3 nucleotide sequence: TGTGCCAGCAGCTTAGTCGTTCTAGCTAGCGAATACACAGATACGCAGTATTTT. Translating it yields CASSLVVLASEYTDTQYF.

This clonotype occurred many times. The genes are TRBV29-1 and TRBJ1-2; weak D call: TRBD1 (6 bases). The CDR3 is 13 amino acids. The germline gives CDR1 SQVTM, CDR2 ANQGSEA. The V end lost 7 bases, the J end lost 4 bases, and 16 bases lay between the germline ends. CDR3 nucleotide sequence: TGCAGCGCCTCAGGGGCCGTTGGCTATGGCTACACCTTC. Translated: CSASGAVGYGYTF.

This clonotype was recorded many times. This chain uses TRBV7-2 with TRBJ2-5; perhaps TRBD2 as D (7 bases). Looked up from germline, CDR1 is SGHTA and CDR2 is FQGNSA. V was clipped by 3 bases and J by 4 bases, with 12 bases between them. CDR3 length: 14 amino acids. The CDR3 region is CASSFGGRRETQYF. CDR3 bases: TGTGCCAGCAGCTTCGGGGGGCGCAGAGAGACCCAGTACTTC.

This clonotype was counted many times. This chain uses TRBV6-5 with TRBJ1-4, with no clear D. The CDR3 has 14 residues. The ends were cut back, 0 bases at V and 6 bases at J, with 8 bases in the middle. Germline lookup yields CDR1 MNHEY and CDR2 SVGAGI. CDR3 bases: TGTGCCAGCAGTTACTCCCGGAGGGATGAAAAACTGTTTTTT. As protein: CASSYSRRDEKLFF.

The chain combines TRBV7-2 with TRBJ2-5; 8 bases map to TRBD1. Trimming cost V 7 bases and J 5 bases; bases outside gene matches: 6. The CDR3 has 13 amino acids. Germline loops: CDR1 SGHTA, CDR2 FQGNSA. The CDR3 reads CASTSGGRETQYF. The DNA of the CDR3 is TGTGCCAGCACCTCAGGGGGCCGGGAGACCCAGTACTTC. Using reference TRBV7-2 and TRBJ2-5 for the parts outside the CDR3, the full variable domain is GAGVSQSPSNKVTEKGKDVELRCDPISGHTALYWYRQSLGQGLEFLIYFQGNSAPDKSGLPSDRFSAERTGGSVSTLTIQRTQQEDSAVYLCASTSGGRETQYFGPGTRLLVL.

This clonotype was counted ten times or more. The J gene is TRBJ2-5, the V gene TRBV5-6, with D perhaps matching TRBD2 (5 bases). Trimming removed 3 bases from V and 7 bases from J, with 10 bases in between. CDR1 is SGHDT, CDR2 YYEEEE, per germline. The CDR3 extends over 12 amino acids. The CDR3 coding sequence is TGTGCCAGCAGCTGGGAAGGAGGGACCCAGTACTTC. This codes for CASSWEGGTQYF.

This clonotype was seen many times. The V and J genes are TRBV4-2 and TRBJ1-6, with D possibly being TRBD1 (6 bases). The germline CDR1 and CDR2 sequences are LGHNA and YNFKEQ. This CDR3 has 16 residues. Deletions cut 0 bases from V and 8 bases from J, with 14 bases between. The CDR3 reads CASSQDSTGRYSPLHF. The CDR3 DNA reads as TGTGCCAGCAGCCAAGATTCGACAGGAAGATATTCACCCCTCCACTTT.

This clonotype was seen repeatedly, ten times or more. The chain uses TRBV7-3 and TRBJ2-3, with D uncertain. In germline, CDR1 is SGHTA, CDR2 FQGTGA. The CDR3 consists of 16 residues. Trimming took off 5 bases at V and 0 bases at J, with 15 bases between the two ends. CDR3 sequence: CASSPAAPTSTDTQYF. The DNA for the CDR3 is TGTGCCAGCAGCCCGGCAGCTCCTACTAGCACAGATACGCAGTATTTT. Full variable domain (rest looked up from reference TRBV7-3 and TRBJ2-3): GAGVSQTPSNKVTEKGKYVELRCDPISGHTALYWYRQSLGQGPEFLIYFQGTGAADDSGLPNDRFFAVRPEGSVSTLKIQRTERGDSAVYLCASSPAAPTSTDTQYFGPGTRLTVL.

This clonotype was counted ten times or more. The J gene is TRBJ2-5, the V gene TRBV20-1; the D gene is possibly TRBD2 (7 bases). The CDR3 has 13 residues. Germline CDR1 DFQATT, CDR2 SNEGSKA (reference sequence). Trimming took 8 bases from V and 4 from J, leaving 17 bases between them. Here the CDR3 DNA reads TGCAGTCGAGAGGGGGGGGATGGAGAGACCCAGTACTTC. Its translation is CSREGGDGETQYF.

Ten or more counts support this clonotype. The V gene is TRBV3-1, the J gene TRBJ1-1; 7 bases map to TRBD1. With 1 base clipped from V and 6 bases from J, the junction kept 8 bases outside the gene matches. This CDR3 spans 15 amino acids. Germline CDR1 is LGHDT and CDR2 is YNNKEL (reference sequence). The CDR3 sequence is CASSQVRGPGAEAFF. Here the CDR3 DNA reads TGTGCCAGCAGCCAAGTGAGGGGGCCCGGGGCTGAAGCTTTCTTT.